The clone carrying this TCR beta chain was counted many times. Antigen: not known. One entry per CDR3 protein, called by TCRdb with MiXCR from the reads. This sample has some 230,000 distinct CDR3 sequences, with 20% to 25% found just once. The sample originates from a study of T cell repertoires in cytomegalovirus infection. Study-level background: Both a matching HLA type and CMV infection were indicated by public TCR beta signatures.

CDR3 length: 13 residues. The V gene's germline CDR1 is LGHNA and CDR2 YNFKEQ. V was shortened by 1 base and J by 6 bases, with 7 bases between the two germline ends. Study results and limitations: In two of eight donors, the top clonotype was HLA-C-restricted CMV-specific.

This clonotype was obtained from a human donor in good health (CMV status not recorded). Some clones in this sample may be carry-over from other donors' samples. The chain has TRBV4-2 and TRBJ2-1; D call uncertain. Sequencing used CD8+ T cells from PBMCs. CDR3 nucleotide sequence: TGTGCCAGCAGCCAAGCTCCAGCCAATGAGCAGTTCTTC. This codes for CASSQAPANEQFF.